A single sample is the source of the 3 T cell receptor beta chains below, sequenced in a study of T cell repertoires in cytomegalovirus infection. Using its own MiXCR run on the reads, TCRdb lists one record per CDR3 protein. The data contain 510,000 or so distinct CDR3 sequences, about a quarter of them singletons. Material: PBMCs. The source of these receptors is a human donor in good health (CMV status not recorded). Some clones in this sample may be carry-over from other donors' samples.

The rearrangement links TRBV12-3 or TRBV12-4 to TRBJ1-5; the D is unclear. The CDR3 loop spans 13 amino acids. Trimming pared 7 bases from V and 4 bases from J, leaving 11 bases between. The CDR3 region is CASNVETNQPQHF. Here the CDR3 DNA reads TGTGCCAGCAATGTCGAGACGAATCAGCCCCAGCATTTT.

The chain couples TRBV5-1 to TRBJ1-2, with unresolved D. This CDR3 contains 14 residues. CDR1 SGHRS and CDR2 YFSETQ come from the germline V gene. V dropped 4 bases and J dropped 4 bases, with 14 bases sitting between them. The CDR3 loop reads CASSLAPTSYGYTF. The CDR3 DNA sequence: TGCGCCAGCAGCCTAGCGCCTACAAGCTATGGCTACACCTTC.

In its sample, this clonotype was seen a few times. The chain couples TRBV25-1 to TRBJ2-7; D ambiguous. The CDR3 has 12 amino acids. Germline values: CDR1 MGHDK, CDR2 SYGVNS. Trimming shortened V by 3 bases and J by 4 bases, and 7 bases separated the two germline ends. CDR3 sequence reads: CASSDSVYEQYF. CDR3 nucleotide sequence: TGTGCCAGCAGTGATTCGGTGTACGAGCAGTACTTC.